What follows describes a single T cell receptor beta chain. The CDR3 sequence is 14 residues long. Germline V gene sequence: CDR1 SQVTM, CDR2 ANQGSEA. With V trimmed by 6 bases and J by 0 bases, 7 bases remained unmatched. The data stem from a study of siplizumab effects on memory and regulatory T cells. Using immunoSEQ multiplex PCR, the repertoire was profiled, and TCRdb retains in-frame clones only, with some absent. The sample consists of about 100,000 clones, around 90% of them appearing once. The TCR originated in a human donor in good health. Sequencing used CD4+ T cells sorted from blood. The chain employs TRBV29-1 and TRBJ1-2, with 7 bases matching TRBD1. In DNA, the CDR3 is TGCAGCGTCGTGAGGACAGGAACTAACTATGGCTACACCTTC. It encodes CSVVRTGTNYGYTF.